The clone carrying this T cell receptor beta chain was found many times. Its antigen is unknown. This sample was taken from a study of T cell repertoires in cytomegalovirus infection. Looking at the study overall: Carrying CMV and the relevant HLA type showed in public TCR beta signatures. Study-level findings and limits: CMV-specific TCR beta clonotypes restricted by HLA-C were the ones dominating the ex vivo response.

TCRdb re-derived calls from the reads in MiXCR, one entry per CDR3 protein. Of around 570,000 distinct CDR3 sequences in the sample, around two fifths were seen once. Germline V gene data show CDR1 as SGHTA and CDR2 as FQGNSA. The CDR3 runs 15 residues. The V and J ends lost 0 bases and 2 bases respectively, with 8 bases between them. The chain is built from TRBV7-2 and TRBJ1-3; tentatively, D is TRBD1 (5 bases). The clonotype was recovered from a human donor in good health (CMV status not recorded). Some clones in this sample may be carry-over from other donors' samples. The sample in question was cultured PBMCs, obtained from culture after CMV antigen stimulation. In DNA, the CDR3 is TGTGCCAGCAGCTTAGCGTCAGGGCCTGGAAACACCATATATTTT. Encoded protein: CASSLASGPGNTIYF. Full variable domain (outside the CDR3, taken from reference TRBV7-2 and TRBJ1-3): GAGVSQSPSNKVTEKGKDVELRCDPISGHTALYWYRQSLGQGLEFLIYFQGNSAPDKSGLPSDRFSAERTGGSVSTLTIQRTQQEDSAVYLCASSLASGPGNTIYFGEGSWLTVV.